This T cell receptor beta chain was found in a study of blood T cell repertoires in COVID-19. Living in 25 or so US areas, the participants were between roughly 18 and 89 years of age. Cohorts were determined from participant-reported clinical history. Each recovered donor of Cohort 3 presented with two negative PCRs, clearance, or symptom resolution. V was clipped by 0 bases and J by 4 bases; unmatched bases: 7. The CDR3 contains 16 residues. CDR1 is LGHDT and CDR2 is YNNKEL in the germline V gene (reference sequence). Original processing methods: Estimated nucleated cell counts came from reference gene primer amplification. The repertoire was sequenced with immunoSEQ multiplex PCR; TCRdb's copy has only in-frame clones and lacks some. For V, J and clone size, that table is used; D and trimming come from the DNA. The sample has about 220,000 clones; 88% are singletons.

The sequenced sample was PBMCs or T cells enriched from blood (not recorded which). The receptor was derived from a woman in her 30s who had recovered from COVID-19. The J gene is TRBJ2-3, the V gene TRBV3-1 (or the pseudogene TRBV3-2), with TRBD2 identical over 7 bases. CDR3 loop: CASSQDVSGVPDTQYF. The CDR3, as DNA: TGTGCCAGCAGCCAAGACGTAAGCGGGGTCCCAGATACGCAGTATTTT.